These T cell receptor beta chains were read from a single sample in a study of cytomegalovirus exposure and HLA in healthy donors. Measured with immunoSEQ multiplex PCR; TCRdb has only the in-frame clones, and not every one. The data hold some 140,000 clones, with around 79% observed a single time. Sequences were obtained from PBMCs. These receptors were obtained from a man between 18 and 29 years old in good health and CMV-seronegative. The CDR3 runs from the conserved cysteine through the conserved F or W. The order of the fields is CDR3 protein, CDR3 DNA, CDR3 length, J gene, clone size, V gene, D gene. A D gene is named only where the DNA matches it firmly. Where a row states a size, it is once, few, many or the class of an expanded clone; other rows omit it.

CDR3: CASSSRTGGDETQYF
DNA: TGTGCCAGCAGCTCGAGGACAGGGGGGGATGAGACCCAGTACTTC
length: 15
J: TRBJ2-5
size: few
V: TRBV7-9
D: TRBD1

CDR3: CASSRQATNEKLFF
DNA: TGCGCCAGCAGTAGACAGGCAACTAATGAAAAACTGTTTTTT
length: 14
J: TRBJ1-4
size: .
V: TRBV4-1
D: .

CDR3: CASSLWGSGDGANGLTF
DNA: TGTGCCAGCAGTTTATGGGGGTCGGGAGATGGGGCCAACGGCCTGACTTTC
length: 17
J: TRBJ2-6
size: .
V: TRBV28
D: .

CDR3: CASSPEPRSGVKRYYEQYF
DNA: TGCGCCAGCAGCCCGGAACCGCGGTCGGGGGTCAAAAGGTACTACGAGCAGTACTTC
length: 19
J: TRBJ2-7
size: .
V: TRBV4-3
D: .

CDR3: CASSHPRGPGVADTQYF
DNA: TGTGCCAGTAGTCACCCCAGGGGGCCGGGTGTTGCAGATACGCAGTATTTT
length: 17
J: TRBJ2-3
size: .
V: TRBV19
D: TRBD1

CDR3: CASSQSIRRETQYF
DNA: TGTGCCAGCAGCCAATCAATAAGGCGGGAGACCCAGTACTTC
length: 14
J: TRBJ2-5
size: .
V: TRBV14
D: .

CDR3: CAISEEGVEQYF
DNA: TGTGCCATCAGTGAGGAGGGAGTCGAGCAGTACTTC
length: 12
J: TRBJ2-7
size: .
V: TRBV10-3
D: .

CDR3: CSVLTGAAKNIQYF
DNA: TGCAGCGTGCTAACAGGTGCGGCCAAAAACATTCAGTACTTC
length: 14
J: TRBJ2-4
size: .
V: TRBV29-1
D: .

CDR3: CASSAQLAGFRNEQFF
DNA: TGTGCCAGCAGTGCCCAACTAGCGGGGTTTAGGAATGAGCAGTTCTTC
length: 16
J: TRBJ2-1
size: .
V: TRBV6-1
D: TRBD2

CDR3: CASSPTGGQNTEAFF
DNA: TGTGCCAGCAGCCCGACAGGGGGTCAAAACACTGAAGCTTTCTTT
length: 15
J: TRBJ1-1
size: few
V: TRBV7-3
D: TRBD1

CDR3: CASSWTGRSGNTIYF
DNA: TGTGCCAGCAGCTGGACAGGACGCTCTGGAAACACCATATATTTT
length: 15
J: TRBJ1-3
size: .
V: TRBV5-4
D: TRBD1

CDR3: CASSFLPGLAGGPYNEQFF
DNA: TGTGCCAGCAGCTTTCTCCCCGGACTAGCGGGGGGGCCTTACAATGAGCAGTTCTTC
length: 19
J: TRBJ2-1
size: .
V: TRBV7-9
D: TRBD2

CDR3: CASSYQGGYNEQFF
DNA: TGTGCCAGCAGTTACCAGGGGGGATACAATGAGCAGTTCTTC
length: 14
J: TRBJ2-1
size: once
V: TRBV6-5
D: .

CDR3: CASSSAGQGGFDEQFF
DNA: TGCGCCAGCAGCTCGGCGGGACAGGGGGGATTCGATGAGCAGTTCTTC
length: 16
J: TRBJ2-1
size: .
V: TRBV5-1
D: TRBD1

CDR3: CASSIRTGHLSSYNSPLHF
DNA: TGTGCCAGCAGTATTCGGACAGGCCACCTGAGCTCCTATAATTCACCCCTCCACTTT
length: 19
J: TRBJ1-6
size: .
V: TRBV28
D: TRBD1

CDR3: CATENRVLGSPLHF
DNA: TGTGCCACTGAGAATCGGGTGCTCGGTTCACCCCTCCACTTT
length: 14
J: TRBJ1-6
size: .
V: TRBV2
D: .

CDR3: CASSRDSHNEQFF
DNA: TGTGCCAGCAGTAGGGACAGCCACAATGAGCAGTTCTTC
length: 13
J: TRBJ2-1
size: .
V: TRBV2
D: TRBD1

CDR3: CASSQELPGQSYNEQFF
DNA: TGCGCCAGCAGCCAAGAGTTACCAGGACAGTCCTACAATGAGCAGTTCTTC
length: 17
J: TRBJ2-1
size: .
V: TRBV4-3
D: .

CDR3: CASSGTGGDTQYF
DNA: TGCGCCAGCAGCGGGACAGGGGGCGATACGCAGTATTTT
length: 13
J: TRBJ2-3
size: .
V: TRBV5-1
D: TRBD1

CDR3: CASSSADRPNQPQHF
DNA: TGTGCCAGCAGTTCTGCCGACAGGCCCAATCAGCCCCAGCATTTT
length: 15
J: TRBJ1-5
size: few
V: TRBV7-9
D: .

CDR3: CASRSNSPLHF
DNA: TGCGCCAGCAGATCGAATTCACCCCTCCACTTT
length: 11
J: TRBJ1-6
size: .
V: TRBV10-2
D: .

CDR3: CASSPPTSGAYNEQFF
DNA: TGTGCCAGCAGCCCCCCCACTAGCGGGGCCTACAATGAGCAGTTCTTC
length: 16
J: TRBJ2-1
size: .
V: TRBV7-9
D: TRBD2

CDR3: CASSHDSAYNEQFF
DNA: TGCGCCAGCAGCCATGACAGTGCGTACAATGAGCAGTTCTTC
length: 14
J: TRBJ2-1
size: .
V: TRBV4-3
D: .

CDR3: CASSPLGQFYGYTF
DNA: TGTGCCAGCAGCCCGCTGGGACAGTTCTATGGCTACACCTTC
length: 14
J: TRBJ1-2
size: few
V: TRBV14
D: TRBD1

CDR3: CARREVTLETQYF
DNA: TGTGCCAGACGAGAGGTGACCCTCGAGACCCAGTACTTC
length: 13
J: TRBJ2-5
size: few
V: TRBV2
D: .

CDR3: CASSPEGAGANVLTF
DNA: TGTGCCAGCTCACCGGAGGGAGCTGGGGCCAACGTCCTGACTTTC
length: 15
J: TRBJ2-6
size: .
V: TRBV18
D: .

CDR3: CASSGGTGNQPQHF
DNA: TGTGCCAGCAGCGGAGGGACGGGCAATCAGCCCCAGCATTTT
length: 14
J: TRBJ1-5
size: .
V: TRBV2
D: .

CDR3: CASSQESLAGGVVRDSQYF
DNA: TGCGCCAGCAGCCAAGAGTCCCTAGCGGGGGGAGTAGTAAGAGACAGTCAGTACTTC
length: 19
J: TRBJ2-4
size: .
V: TRBV4-3
D: TRBD2

CDR3: CASLARGTTNEKLFF
DNA: TGTGCCAGCCTCGCCCGGGGTACAACTAATGAAAAACTGTTTTTT
length: 15
J: TRBJ1-4
size: once
V: TRBV6-6
D: .

CDR3: CASSPLTGVNTEAFF
DNA: TGTGCCAGCAGTCCTCTGACAGGGGTTAACACTGAAGCTTTCTTT
length: 15
J: TRBJ1-1
size: .
V: TRBV28
D: TRBD1

CDR3: CASIVWAEGGETQYF
DNA: TGTGCCAGCATAGTTTGGGCAGAGGGTGGAGAGACCCAGTACTTC
length: 15
J: TRBJ2-5
size: .
V: TRBV5-5
D: .

CDR3: CASRPGRDTQYF
DNA: TGTGCCAGCAGACCTGGCCGAGATACGCAGTATTTT
length: 12
J: TRBJ2-3
size: once
V: TRBV25-1
D: .

CDR3: CASSLSGVTYEQYF
DNA: TGTGCCAGCAGCTTAAGCGGGGTTACCTACGAGCAGTACTTC
length: 14
J: TRBJ2-7
size: .
V: TRBV11-2
D: TRBD2

CDR3: CASSLEGLHHQPQHF
DNA: TGTGCCAGCAGCTTGGAGGGGTTGCATCATCAGCCCCAGCATTTT
length: 15
J: TRBJ1-5
size: .
V: TRBV5-8
D: .

CDR3: CASSIDQWRGETGELFF
DNA: TGTGCCAGTAGTATAGATCAATGGAGGGGTGAAACCGGGGAGCTGTTTTTT
length: 17
J: TRBJ2-2
size: .
V: TRBV19
D: .

CDR3: CASSQTPGQGAMSEAFF
DNA: TGCGCCAGCAGCCAAACGCCGGGACAGGGGGCGATGTCTGAAGCTTTCTTT
length: 17
J: TRBJ1-1
size: .
V: TRBV4-1
D: TRBD1

CDR3: CASSGLRSDTGELFF
DNA: TGTGCCAGCAGTGGTTTGCGCTCCGACACCGGGGAGCTGTTTTTT
length: 15
J: TRBJ2-2
size: .
V: TRBV2
D: .

CDR3: CASSFAAGTGELFF
DNA: TGCGCCAGCAGCTTTGCGGCCGGCACCGGGGAGCTGTTTTTT
length: 14
J: TRBJ2-2
size: .
V: TRBV5-1
D: .

CDR3: CASSLKSDSPLHF
DNA: TGTGCCAGCAGCTTAAAGTCGGATTCACCCCTCCACTTT
length: 13
J: TRBJ1-6
size: .
V: TRBV7-9
D: .

CDR3: CASSHRTGSTDTQYF
DNA: TGCGCCAGCAGCCATAGGACGGGAAGCACAGATACGCAGTATTTT
length: 15
J: TRBJ2-3
size: .
V: TRBV4-1
D: .

CDR3: CASSATDPRDRYNEQFF
DNA: TGTGCCAGCAGTGCCACCGACCCCCGGGACAGGTACAATGAGCAGTTCTTC
length: 17
J: TRBJ2-1
size: .
V: TRBV6-1
D: TRBD1

CDR3: CASSLAAEYQPQHF
DNA: TGTGCCAGCAGCTTAGCGGCAGAATATCAGCCCCAGCATTTT
length: 14
J: TRBJ1-5
size: few
V: TRBV7-2
D: .

CDR3: CASSSTVLTSTDTQYF
DNA: TGTGCCAGCAGTTCGACAGTATTAACTAGCACAGATACGCAGTATTTT
length: 16
J: TRBJ2-3
size: .
V: TRBV28
D: .

CDR3: CASSMGTGNYGYTF
DNA: TGCGCCAGCAGCATGGGGACAGGGAACTATGGCTACACCTTC
length: 14
J: TRBJ1-2
size: .
V: TRBV5-1
D: TRBD1

CDR3: CASSLGTGGTGELFF
DNA: TGTGCCAGCAGTTTAGGGACAGGGGGCACCGGGGAGCTGTTTTTT
length: 15
J: TRBJ2-2
size: .
V: TRBV27
D: TRBD1

CDR3: CASSDLAGGYNEQFF
DNA: TGTGCCAGCAGTGATCTAGCGGGGGGGTATAATGAGCAGTTCTTC
length: 15
J: TRBJ2-1
size: .
V: TRBV6-4
D: TRBD2

CDR3: CASSEGGHSPLHF
DNA: TGTGCCAGCAGCGAGGGCGGCCATTCACCCCTCCACTTT
length: 13
J: TRBJ1-6
size: few
V: TRBV7-6
D: .

CDR3: CAISESGQGIQPQHF
DNA: TGTGCCATCAGTGAGTCGGGACAGGGTATTCAGCCCCAGCATTTT
length: 15
J: TRBJ1-5
size: .
V: TRBV10-3
D: TRBD1

CDR3: CASRLMGQGSYEQYF
DNA: TGTGCCAGCCGGCTTATGGGACAGGGTTCCTACGAGCAGTACTTC
length: 15
J: TRBJ2-7
size: .
V: TRBV19
D: TRBD1

CDR3: CASGAGVAEKLFF
DNA: TGTGCCAGCGGGGCAGGGGTGGCGGAAAAACTGTTTTTT
length: 13
J: TRBJ1-4
size: once
V: TRBV2
D: .

CDR3: CASTTGFTETQYF
DNA: TGTGCCAGCACGACAGGGTTCACAGAGACCCAGTACTTC
length: 13
J: TRBJ2-5
size: .
V: TRBV2
D: TRBD1

CDR3: CASSYHTGTEAFF
DNA: TGTGCCAGCAGTTATCATACAGGGACTGAAGCTTTCTTT
length: 13
J: TRBJ1-1
size: .
V: TRBV6-5
D: .

CDR3: CASSTGGLGYGYTF
DNA: TGTGCCAGCAGCACAGGGGGGTTGGGCTATGGCTACACCTTC
length: 14
J: TRBJ1-2
size: once
V: TRBV7-8
D: TRBD1

CDR3: CASRTGGKFYEQYF
DNA: TGTGCCAGCAGGACAGGGGGCAAGTTCTACGAGCAGTACTTC
length: 14
J: TRBJ2-7
size: .
V: TRBV27
D: TRBD1

CDR3: CASSLGAGNQPQHF
DNA: TGTGCCAGCAGCTTAGGAGCCGGCAATCAGCCCCAGCATTTT
length: 14
J: TRBJ1-5
size: once
V: TRBV7-2
D: .

CDR3: CASSPTGAYEQYF
DNA: TGTGCCAGTAGTCCTACAGGGGCCTACGAGCAGTACTTC
length: 13
J: TRBJ2-7
size: .
V: TRBV19
D: TRBD1

CDR3: CSGLRGETQYF
DNA: TGCAGCGGACTGAGGGGGGAGACCCAGTACTTC
length: 11
J: TRBJ2-5
size: .
V: TRBV29-1
D: .

CDR3: CASSIRQGQGYNEQFF
DNA: TGTGCCAGTAGTATCCGCCAAGGACAGGGGTACAATGAGCAGTTCTTC
length: 16
J: TRBJ2-1
size: .
V: TRBV19
D: TRBD1

CDR3: CASSLSGFSYNEQFF
DNA: TGTGCCAGCTCACTATCCGGGTTCTCCTACAATGAGCAGTTCTTC
length: 15
J: TRBJ2-1
size: .
V: TRBV18
D: .

CDR3: CASSPYVIAGVSSTDTQYF
DNA: TGCGCCAGCAGCCCCTATGTGATAGCGGGGGTTTCTAGCACAGATACGCAGTATTTT
length: 19
J: TRBJ2-3
size: .
V: TRBV5-1
D: TRBD2